A selection of T cell receptor beta chains follows, all from one sample in a study of T cells in Graves' hyperthyroidism and ophthalmopathy. TCRdb ran MiXCR on the multiplex PCR reads and lists one entry per CDR3 protein. The table records 550,000 to 600,000 distinct CDR3 sequences, about a sixth of them present only once. Sequenced: blood. Receptor source: a woman aged 18-29 years with Graves' hyperthyroidism. Both conserved end residues are part of each CDR3. The order of the fields is clone size, D gene, J gene, V gene, CDR3 length, CDR3 protein, CDR3 DNA. D genes are given only for firm matches. Clone size, where shown, is once, few, many, or a class for clones that have expanded.

clone_size: NA
d_call: NA
j_call: TRBJ1-1
v_call: TRBV7-8
cdr3_length: 14
cdr3_aa: CASSLVGGGAEAFF
cdr3_nt: TGTGCCAGCAGCTTAGTGGGGGGGGGAGCTGAAGCTTTCTTT

clone_size: many
d_call: TRBD2
j_call: TRBJ2-1
v_call: TRBV7-2
cdr3_length: 15
cdr3_aa: CASSPRTSGDNEQFF
cdr3_nt: TGTGCCAGCAGTCCCCGGACTAGCGGGGACAATGAGCAGTTCTTC

clone_size: NA
d_call: TRBD2
j_call: TRBJ2-7
v_call: TRBV27
cdr3_length: 14
cdr3_aa: CASRGTSETYEQYF
cdr3_nt: TGTGCCAGCAGGGGGACTAGCGAGACCTACGAGCAGTACTTC

clone_size: many
d_call: TRBD1
j_call: TRBJ1-1
v_call: TRBV7-2
cdr3_length: 17
cdr3_aa: CASSYRQGRGQNTEAFF
cdr3_nt: TGTGCCAGCAGCTATCGACAGGGAAGGGGCCAGAACACTGAAGCTTTCTTT

clone_size: NA
d_call: NA
j_call: TRBJ2-7
v_call: TRBV7-3
cdr3_length: 13
cdr3_aa: CASSLQPLGEQYF
cdr3_nt: TGTGCCAGCAGCTTACAACCCCTCGGGGAGCAGTACTTC

clone_size: NA
d_call: TRBD1
j_call: TRBJ2-2
v_call: TRBV20-1
cdr3_length: 16
cdr3_aa: CSARDGRTGDTGELFF
cdr3_nt: TGCAGTGCTAGAGACGGTCGGACAGGCGACACCGGGGAGCTGTTTTTT

clone_size: many
d_call: NA
j_call: TRBJ1-2
v_call: TRBV5-6
cdr3_length: 14
cdr3_aa: CASSPGGQTYGYTF
cdr3_nt: TGTGCCAGCAGCCCCGGAGGACAGACCTATGGCTACACCTTC

clone_size: NA
d_call: TRBD2
j_call: TRBJ2-1
v_call: TRBV4-1
cdr3_length: 18
cdr3_aa: CASSQDRAPREGGDEQFF
cdr3_nt: TGCGCCAGCAGCCAAGATCGCGCGCCGCGGGAGGGAGGGGATGAGCAGTTCTTC

clone_size: many
d_call: NA
j_call: TRBJ2-2
v_call: TRBV7-2
cdr3_length: 14
cdr3_aa: CASSLPKGAGELFF
cdr3_nt: TGTGCCAGCAGCTTACCCAAAGGTGCCGGGGAGCTGTTTTTT

clone_size: few
d_call: NA
j_call: TRBJ1-5
v_call: TRBV27
cdr3_length: 15
cdr3_aa: CASGAETDSNQPQHF
cdr3_nt: TGTGCCAGCGGGGCTGAGACAGATAGCAATCAGCCCCAGCATTTT

clone_size: many
d_call: TRBD2
j_call: TRBJ2-7
v_call: TRBV6-1
cdr3_length: 13
cdr3_aa: CASSVGTTYEQYF
cdr3_nt: TGTGCCAGCAGTGTGGGGACTACCTACGAGCAGTACTTC

clone_size: many
d_call: NA
j_call: TRBJ1-2
v_call: TRBV30
cdr3_length: 11
cdr3_aa: CACDPGSGYTF
cdr3_nt: TGTGCCTGTGATCCAGGATCTGGCTACACCTTC

clone_size: many
d_call: NA
j_call: TRBJ2-1
v_call: TRBV4-1
cdr3_length: 14
cdr3_aa: CASSHVAGTGEQFF
cdr3_nt: TGCGCCAGCAGCCATGTCGCAGGGACGGGCGAGCAGTTCTTC

clone_size: many
d_call: NA
j_call: TRBJ2-5
v_call: TRBV13
cdr3_length: 14
cdr3_aa: CASSLGAGRETQYF
cdr3_nt: TGTGCCAGCAGCTTAGGGGCAGGGCGAGAGACCCAGTACTTC

clone_size: many
d_call: NA
j_call: TRBJ1-2
v_call: TRBV7-8
cdr3_length: 11
cdr3_aa: CASSDTRGYTF
cdr3_nt: TGTGCCAGCAGCGATACCCGTGGCTACACCTTC

clone_size: NA
d_call: NA
j_call: TRBJ1-6
v_call: TRBV7-9
cdr3_length: 15
cdr3_aa: CASSLGQAEHSPLHF
cdr3_nt: TGTGCCAGCAGCTTAGGACAGGCCGAACATTCACCCCTCCACTTT

clone_size: many
d_call: NA
j_call: TRBJ1-4
v_call: TRBV28
cdr3_length: 14
cdr3_aa: CASSFRRPNEKLFF
cdr3_nt: TGTGCCAGCAGTTTCCGGCGGCCCAATGAAAAACTGTTTTTT

clone_size: few
d_call: TRBD2
j_call: TRBJ2-2
v_call: TRBV5-1
cdr3_length: 16
cdr3_aa: CASSPGTSGFSGELFF
cdr3_nt: TGCGCCAGCAGCCCTGGGACTAGCGGATTCTCCGGGGAGCTGTTTTTT

clone_size: few
d_call: NA
j_call: TRBJ1-1
v_call: TRBV5-1
cdr3_length: 13
cdr3_aa: CASSRDGGTEAFF
cdr3_nt: TGCGCCAGCAGCCGGGACGGCGGCACTGAAGCTTTCTTT

clone_size: many
d_call: NA
j_call: TRBJ1-1
v_call: TRBV28
cdr3_length: 13
cdr3_aa: CASSLFGNTEAFF
cdr3_nt: TGTGCCAGCAGTTTATTTGGGAACACTGAAGCTTTCTTT

clone_size: many
d_call: TRBD1
j_call: TRBJ1-5
v_call: TRBV28
cdr3_length: 19
cdr3_aa: CASSFPPPGTGGLRQPQHF
cdr3_nt: TGTGCCAGCAGTTTCCCACCTCCCGGGACAGGGGGCTTAAGACAGCCCCAGCATTTT

clone_size: few
d_call: NA
j_call: TRBJ2-7
v_call: TRBV29-1
cdr3_length: 14
cdr3_aa: CSVQPQGGTYEQYF
cdr3_nt: TGCAGCGTTCAACCTCAGGGGGGCACCTACGAGCAGTACTTC

clone_size: few
d_call: NA
j_call: TRBJ2-7
v_call: TRBV29-1
cdr3_length: 12
cdr3_aa: CSGRGGGYEQYF
cdr3_nt: TGCAGCGGCCGGGGAGGGGGGTACGAGCAGTACTTC

clone_size: many
d_call: NA
j_call: TRBJ1-2
v_call: TRBV4-3
cdr3_length: 15
cdr3_aa: CASSQGGGMGYGYTF
cdr3_nt: TGCGCCAGCAGCCAAGGGGGGGGAATGGGCTATGGCTACACCTTC

clone_size: many
d_call: TRBD1
j_call: TRBJ2-7
v_call: TRBV3-1
cdr3_length: 15
cdr3_aa: CASSQDGTGEYEQYF
cdr3_nt: TGTGCCAGCAGCCAAGATGGGACAGGGGAATACGAGCAGTACTTC

clone_size: NA
d_call: NA
j_call: TRBJ2-1
v_call: TRBV5-5
cdr3_length: 13
cdr3_aa: CASSQSPGRSEFF
cdr3_nt: TGCGCCAGCAGCCAGTCGCCGGGGCGTTCGGAGTTCTTC

clone_size: NA
d_call: NA
j_call: TRBJ2-5
v_call: TRBV20-1
cdr3_length: 11
cdr3_aa: CSARGGKTQYF
cdr3_nt: TGCAGTGCGAGGGGGGGGAAGACCCAGTACTTC

clone_size: few
d_call: TRBD1
j_call: TRBJ2-2
v_call: TRBV12-3/TRBV12-4
cdr3_length: 15
cdr3_aa: CASSPDAGGTGELFF
cdr3_nt: TGTGCCAGCAGCCCCGACGCAGGGGGCACCGGGGAGCTGTTTTTT

clone_size: NA
d_call: NA
j_call: TRBJ1-4
v_call: TRBV5-6
cdr3_length: 13
cdr3_aa: CASSSGGTEKLFF
cdr3_nt: TGTGCCAGCAGCTCTGGGGGGACTGAAAAACTGTTTTTT

clone_size: NA
d_call: NA
j_call: TRBJ2-3
v_call: TRBV27
cdr3_length: 16
cdr3_aa: CASSSLRVDSGDTQYF
cdr3_nt: TGTGCCAGCAGTTCACTACGTGTCGACTCGGGAGATACGCAGTATTTT

clone_size: many
d_call: NA
j_call: TRBJ1-6
v_call: TRBV28
cdr3_length: 12
cdr3_aa: CASSSGAATLHF
cdr3_nt: TGTGCCAGCAGCTCCGGGGCCGCCACCCTCCACTTT

clone_size: many
d_call: NA
j_call: TRBJ1-5
v_call: TRBV30
cdr3_length: 16
cdr3_aa: CAWSVFGQSYNQPQHF
cdr3_nt: TGTGCCTGGAGTGTATTCGGACAGAGCTATAATCAGCCCCAGCATTTT

clone_size: NA
d_call: NA
j_call: TRBJ2-3
v_call: TRBV12-3/TRBV12-4
cdr3_length: 16
cdr3_aa: CASSPTGTTYTDTQYF
cdr3_nt: TGTGCCAGTAGTCCAACCGGGACAACTTACACAGATACGCAGTATTTT

clone_size: few
d_call: NA
j_call: TRBJ2-3
v_call: TRBV7-8
cdr3_length: 17
cdr3_aa: CASSNGRPGHFTDTQYF
cdr3_nt: TGTGCCAGCAGCAACGGTAGGCCGGGACACTTCACAGATACGCAGTATTTT

clone_size: NA
d_call: NA
j_call: TRBJ2-4
v_call: TRBV7-9
cdr3_length: 10
cdr3_aa: CAAGGNIQYF
cdr3_nt: TGTGCCGCCGGGGGAAACATTCAGTACTTC

clone_size: NA
d_call: NA
j_call: TRBJ2-7
v_call: TRBV12-3/TRBV12-4
cdr3_length: 13
cdr3_aa: CASTPHRTAEQYF
cdr3_nt: TGTGCCAGCACCCCCCACCGGACTGCCGAGCAGTACTTC

clone_size: few
d_call: TRBD1
j_call: TRBJ1-6
v_call: TRBV7-2
cdr3_length: 17
cdr3_aa: CASSSLAPWTGDSPLHF
cdr3_nt: TGTGCCAGCAGCTCCCTCGCTCCCTGGACAGGGGACTCACCCCTCCACTTT

clone_size: many
d_call: NA
j_call: TRBJ2-7
v_call: TRBV20-1
cdr3_length: 12
cdr3_aa: CSALRGVYEQYF
cdr3_nt: TGCAGTGCACTCCGAGGGGTGTACGAGCAGTACTTC

clone_size: many
d_call: TRBD2
j_call: TRBJ2-1
v_call: TRBV27
cdr3_length: 14
cdr3_aa: CASRPSGRYNEQFF
cdr3_nt: TGTGCCAGCAGGCCTAGCGGCCGATACAATGAGCAGTTCTTC

clone_size: NA
d_call: NA
j_call: TRBJ2-7
v_call: TRBV5-1
cdr3_length: 16
cdr3_aa: CASSFGSGLGLHEQYF
cdr3_nt: TGCGCCAGCAGCTTTGGATCGGGGTTAGGTCTCCACGAGCAGTACTTC

clone_size: few
d_call: TRBD1
j_call: TRBJ1-4
v_call: TRBV7-8
cdr3_length: 15
cdr3_aa: CASSVGTVTNEKLFF
cdr3_nt: TGTGCCAGCAGCGTAGGGACAGTAACTAATGAAAAACTGTTTTTT

clone_size: NA
d_call: NA
j_call: TRBJ2-7
v_call: TRBV7-6
cdr3_length: 12
cdr3_aa: CASSLNGHEQYF
cdr3_nt: TGTGCCAGCAGCTTAAACGGTCACGAGCAGTACTTC

clone_size: few
d_call: NA
j_call: TRBJ2-2
v_call: TRBV15
cdr3_length: 13
cdr3_aa: CATSPDNTGELFF
cdr3_nt: TGTGCCACCAGTCCCGACAACACCGGGGAGCTGTTTTTT

clone_size: many
d_call: NA
j_call: TRBJ2-1
v_call: TRBV5-1
cdr3_length: 16
cdr3_aa: CASSLEALVAYNEQFF
cdr3_nt: TGCGCCAGCAGCTTGGAAGCGCTAGTGGCCTACAATGAGCAGTTCTTC

clone_size: few
d_call: NA
j_call: TRBJ2-3
v_call: TRBV27
cdr3_length: 14
cdr3_aa: CASGLGDSTDTQYF
cdr3_nt: TGTGCCAGCGGCCTGGGGGATAGCACAGATACGCAGTATTTT

clone_size: NA
d_call: TRBD1
j_call: TRBJ2-3
v_call: TRBV2
cdr3_length: 15
cdr3_aa: CASTGRGQGSDTQYF
cdr3_nt: TGTGCCAGCACCGGCAGGGGACAGGGATCAGATACGCAGTATTTT

clone_size: few
d_call: NA
j_call: TRBJ1-5
v_call: TRBV19
cdr3_length: 15
cdr3_aa: CASSMWTLSNQPQHF
cdr3_nt: TGTGCCAGTAGTATGTGGACACTCAGCAATCAGCCCCAGCATTTT

clone_size: NA
d_call: NA
j_call: TRBJ2-2
v_call: TRBV3-1
cdr3_length: 16
cdr3_aa: CASSQESPGATGELFF
cdr3_nt: TGTGCCAGCAGCCAAGAGTCCCCAGGGGCCACCGGGGAGCTGTTTTTT

clone_size: NA
d_call: NA
j_call: TRBJ1-5
v_call: TRBV20-1
cdr3_length: 10
cdr3_aa: CSARDRPQHF
cdr3_nt: TGCAGTGCTAGAGATCGGCCCCAGCATTTT

clone_size: few
d_call: TRBD1
j_call: TRBJ2-7
v_call: TRBV12-3/TRBV12-4
cdr3_length: 14
cdr3_aa: CASSLRQGVDEQYF
cdr3_nt: TGTGCCAGCAGTTTACGACAGGGGGTCGACGAGCAGTACTTC

clone_size: few
d_call: TRBD2
j_call: TRBJ2-1
v_call: TRBV5-1
cdr3_length: 17
cdr3_aa: CASSLYPLAGRYNEQFF
cdr3_nt: TGCGCCAGCAGCTTGTATCCCCTAGCGGGCCGCTACAATGAGCAGTTCTTC

clone_size: NA
d_call: TRBD1
j_call: TRBJ1-1
v_call: TRBV25-1
cdr3_length: 15
cdr3_aa: CASSDGQGYRTEAFF
cdr3_nt: TGTGCCAGCAGTGACGGACAGGGGTATCGAACTGAAGCTTTCTTT

clone_size: many
d_call: TRBD2
j_call: TRBJ2-1
v_call: TRBV6-5
cdr3_length: 17
cdr3_aa: CASSYGREDGLYNEQFF
cdr3_nt: TGTGCCAGCAGTTACGGACGGGAGGACGGTTTATACAATGAGCAGTTCTTC

clone_size: few
d_call: NA
j_call: TRBJ1-1
v_call: TRBV14
cdr3_length: 16
cdr3_aa: CASSPRPPGWNTEAFF
cdr3_nt: TGTGCCAGCAGCCCCCGTCCACCTGGATGGAACACTGAAGCTTTCTTT

clone_size: NA
d_call: NA
j_call: TRBJ2-2
v_call: TRBV7-9
cdr3_length: 13
cdr3_aa: CATAGRPTGELFF
cdr3_nt: TGTGCCACCGCTGGGAGGCCCACCGGGGAGCTGTTTTTT